This T cell receptor beta chain was observed in a study of T cells in Graves' hyperthyroidism and ophthalmopathy. General study points: The model anticipated ophthalmopathy a median approximately 6.5 months pre-onset.

Exclusion followed for patients with uncontrolled infection, other autoimmune disease, pregnancy or lactation. PBMCs came from more than 9.5 ml fresh peripheral blood. Amplification of TCR beta CDR3 regions used RNA as the template. Primed by the HTBI set, a first-round RT-PCR was run on the TCR CDR3. TCRdb re-analysed the multiplex PCR reads in MiXCR, keeping a single row per CDR3 protein. The sample shows approximately 380,000 distinct CDR3 sequences, roughly 13% of them seen only once. V was trimmed by 3 bases and J by 11 bases, leaving 15 bases between them. This CDR3 has 13 amino acids. Germline CDR1 MRHNA, CDR2 SNTAGT. A word on this clonotype: Antigen unknown.

Source material: blood. V usage is TRBV6-4 and J usage is TRBJ2-3; D is unclear. The receptor was isolated from a man aged 45-65 years with Graves' ophthalmopathy. The CDR3 here is CASSENLGWGQYF. The CDR3 region has the DNA TGTGCCAGCAGTGAAAACTTGGGCTGGGGGCAGTATTTT.